This T cell receptor beta chain came from a study of cytomegalovirus exposure and HLA in healthy donors. Across the whole study: Approximately 80 million unique TCRs, all from HLA-typed donors, were included in an early release of the data.

Germline V gene sequence: CDR1 SGHTS, CDR2 YDEGEE. The V end was cut by 3 bases, the J end by 4 bases, with 14 bases between. The CDR3 is 15 amino acids. Use of 60 Vbeta and 13 Jbeta primers characterized the PCR. Per the original methods: There were about 80 million unique TCR beta chains by a later count, and approximately 12 million of them were shared. The data were produced by immunoSEQ multiplex PCR, yet TCRdb's version contains in-frame clones alone and is incomplete. D and trimming come from the DNA, and the V and J calls and clone size come from that table. The sample includes fewer than 130,000 clones, over 60% of them seen just once.

This sequence originates from a female donor in good health and CMV-seropositive. The sequenced sample consisted of PBMCs. The V gene is TRBV5-8, the J gene TRBJ2-1; no clear D gene. The CDR3 region is CASSSGSPTYNEQFF. Written as DNA, the CDR3 is TGTGCCAGCAGCTCGGGTAGCCCAACGTACAATGAGCAGTTCTTC. The variable domain in full, completed from reference TRBV5-8 and TRBJ2-1, reads EAGVTQSPTHLIKTRGQQATLRCSPISGHTSVYWYQQALGLGLQFLLWYDEGEERNRGNFPPRFSGRQFPNYSSELNVNALELEDSALYLCASSSGSPTYNEQFFGPGTRLTVL.